This TCR beta chain was recovered during a study of blood T cell repertoires in COVID-19 (dated by TCRdb to about 2020). Regarding the complete study: Samples from collaborators originated in the United States, Italy and Spain and spanned both the acute and convalescent phases of COVID-19. The prospective study material was composed of cDNA or gDNA derived from T cells, B-cell-depleted T cells, or PBMCs. Deeply sampled blood TCRbeta repertoires from subjects exposed to, actively infected with, or recovered from COVID-19 were included in the dataset. A freely available public database, intended as a resource for researchers studying the immune response to SARS-CoV-2, is where the repertoires were released. Samples came from the ongoing ImmuneRACE study (first 160 participants) plus 1,254 subjects from 6 global collaborators. Nearly every sample came with metadata listing a de-identified subject ID, COVID-19 status, age in years and sex. HLA class I and class II types, where available, came from metadata supplied by the sample provider rather than from assay-based typing. What the study reported, not specific to this receptor: How much clinical and demographic metadata was included differed by source and by participant, and the metadata was provided uncurated.

Each collaborating institution followed its own protocols to collect whole blood in K2EDTA tubes. For TCRbeta analysis, collaborators shipped samples as frozen whole blood, isolated PBMCs, or DNA extracted from either of those sample types. Germline trimming amounts to 7 bases on V and 3 bases on J, with 4 as the count of junction bases outside the gene matches. From its cysteine to its phenylalanine, the CDR3 spans 13 amino acids. The retained sequence is limited to the CDR3, 39 bases, with the frame set at the first base. CDR1 and CDR2 are read off the germline V gene as SNHLY and FYNNEI. For this clone: Its antigen specificity is not known. Qualities for individual bases were not recorded, and no much larger clone is one base off.

TCRbeta CDR3 regions were amplified from genomic DNA using the immunoSEQ Assay, a bias-controlled multiplex PCR. From the authors' description of their analysis: Nucleated cell counts per sample were estimated from amplification of reference gene primers within the assay. Sequence reads were collapsed and filtered to measure the absolute abundance of every unique TCRbeta CDR3 rearrangement. For each sample, productive Simpson clonality was calculated as the square root of Simpson's diversity index over productive rearrangements. The clones in this table, taken by TCRdb from immuneACCESS, are in-frame only. Not every clone is retained; where verified, under half of the shortfall comes from an unresolved V gene, and the cause of the rest is unknown. V and J calls and clone size follow that table, whereas D and trimming were derived from the DNA. Recorded for this sample are 55,000 to 65,000 clones; approximately 86% of them occurred a single time. The top ten constitute over 9% of the sample.

The chain is made from TRBV2 and TRBJ2-7; TRBD1 agrees with 9 junctional bases. This TCR was sampled from a human donor with acute or convalescent COVID-19. The donor label of this sample is uncertain. The sample comprised peripheral blood. The DNA sequence is as follows: TGTGCCAGCACCTGGGACAGGGTCTACGAGCAGTACTTC. It is translated as CASTWDRVYEQYF.